This T cell receptor beta chain was obtained from a study of cytomegalovirus exposure and HLA in healthy donors. Researchers ran the PCR with 60 Vbeta and 13 Jbeta primers. TCRdb's copy holds only in-frame clones and misses some; the assay was immunoSEQ multiplex PCR. The top ten clones hold 2% to 3% of a sample with some 150,000 clones, about 61% of them seen once. To note about this clone: The target antigen is unknown.

From germline, CDR1 is LNHDA and CDR2 SQIVND (reference sequence). V lost 6 bases and J 0 bases, leaving 11 bases between the germline ends. This CDR3 has 15 residues. Study results and caveats: Follow-up analysis later connected one missense variant in DCLRE1C with trimming of TCR beta V- and J-genes. Analysis performed later found roughly 18,000 TCR beta sequences associated with HLA alleles at 0.05 false discovery rate. In a later analysis, donors in an Asian-associated ancestry cluster reportedly had fewer N-insertions in productive TCRs than the cohort mean. Rare TCR sequences dominated, though some public TCRs recurred in many donors.

Sequencing input: PBMCs. The chain has TRBV19 and TRBJ1-4, with D perhaps matching TRBD1 (5 bases). This TCR derives from a woman aged 40-49 years in good health and CMV-seronegative. CDR3 coding DNA: TGTGCCAGTAGCCTCAGGGCTTCAACTAATGAAAAACTGTTTTTT. Amino acid sequence: CASSLRASTNEKLFF.